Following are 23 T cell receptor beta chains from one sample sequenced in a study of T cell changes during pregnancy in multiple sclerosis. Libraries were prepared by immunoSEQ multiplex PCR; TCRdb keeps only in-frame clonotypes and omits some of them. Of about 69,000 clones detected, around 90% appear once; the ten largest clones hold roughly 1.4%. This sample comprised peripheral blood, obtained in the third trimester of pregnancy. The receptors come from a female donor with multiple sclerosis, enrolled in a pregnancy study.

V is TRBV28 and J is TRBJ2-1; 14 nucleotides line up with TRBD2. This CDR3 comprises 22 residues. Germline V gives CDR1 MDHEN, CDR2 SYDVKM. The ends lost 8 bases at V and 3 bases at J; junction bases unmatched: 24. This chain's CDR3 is CASSLSLFEGGLAGGIYNEQFF. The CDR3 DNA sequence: TGTGCCAGCTCACTCTCCCTCTTCGAGGGTGGACTAGCGGGGGGAATCTACAATGAGCAGTTCTTC.

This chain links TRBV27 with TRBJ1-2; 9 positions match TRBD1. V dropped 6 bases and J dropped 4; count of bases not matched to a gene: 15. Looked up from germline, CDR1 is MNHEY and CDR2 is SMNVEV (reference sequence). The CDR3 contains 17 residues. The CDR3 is CASSSHTRTGARYGYTF. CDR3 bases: TGTGCCAGCAGCTCACATACCCGGACAGGGGCCCGCTATGGCTACACCTTC.

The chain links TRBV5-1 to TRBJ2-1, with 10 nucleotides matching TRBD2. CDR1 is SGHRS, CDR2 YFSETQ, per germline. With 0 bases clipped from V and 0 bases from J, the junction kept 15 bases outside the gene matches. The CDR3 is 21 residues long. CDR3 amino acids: CASSLARSGGAQLGSYNEQFF. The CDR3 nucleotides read TGCGCCAGCAGCTTGGCAAGGAGCGGGGGGGCCCAGCTCGGCTCCTACAATGAGCAGTTCTTC. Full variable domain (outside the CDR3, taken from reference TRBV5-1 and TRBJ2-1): KAGVTQTPRYLIKTRGQQVTLSCSPISGHRSVSWYQQTPGQGLQFLFEYFSETQRNKGNFPGRFSGRQFSNSRSEMNVSTLELGDSALYLCASSLARSGGAQLGSYNEQFFGPGTRLTVL.

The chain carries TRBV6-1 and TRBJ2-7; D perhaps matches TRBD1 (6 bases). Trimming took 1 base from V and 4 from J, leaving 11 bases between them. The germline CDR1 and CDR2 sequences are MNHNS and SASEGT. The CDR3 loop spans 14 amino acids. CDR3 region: CASSEEVRGYEQYF. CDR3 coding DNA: TGTGCCAGCAGTGAAGAGGTCAGGGGATACGAGCAGTACTTC.

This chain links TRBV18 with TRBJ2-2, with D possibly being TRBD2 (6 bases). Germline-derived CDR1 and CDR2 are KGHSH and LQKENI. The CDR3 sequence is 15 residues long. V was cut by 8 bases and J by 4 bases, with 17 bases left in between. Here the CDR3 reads CASPAEGRSTGELFF. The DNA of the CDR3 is TGTGCCAGCCCGGCGGAGGGGAGGAGCACCGGGGAGCTGTTTTTT.

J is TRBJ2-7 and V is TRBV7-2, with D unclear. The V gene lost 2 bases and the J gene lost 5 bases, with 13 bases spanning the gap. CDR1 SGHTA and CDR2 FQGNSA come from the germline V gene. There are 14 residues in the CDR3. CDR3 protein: CASSLYALANEQYF. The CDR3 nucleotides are TGTGCCAGCAGCTTATACGCATTGGCCAACGAGCAGTACTTC.

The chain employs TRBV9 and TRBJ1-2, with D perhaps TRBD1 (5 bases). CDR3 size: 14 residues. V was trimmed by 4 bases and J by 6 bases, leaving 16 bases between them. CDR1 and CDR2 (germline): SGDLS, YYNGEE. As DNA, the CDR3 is TGTGCCAGCAGCCCCCGCCTGGGAGGGGATGGCTACACCTTC. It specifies CASSPRLGGDGYTF.

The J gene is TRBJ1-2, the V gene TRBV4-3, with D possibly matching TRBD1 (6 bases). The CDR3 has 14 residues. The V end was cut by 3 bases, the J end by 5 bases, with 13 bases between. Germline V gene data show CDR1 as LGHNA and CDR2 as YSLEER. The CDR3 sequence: CASSQWTANYGYTF. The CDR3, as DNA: TGCGCCAGCAGCCAGTGGACAGCGAATTATGGCTACACCTTC.

CDR3 protein: CASSLAPRAGYGYTF. For the CDR3, the DNA is TGTGCCAGCAGCTTGGCCCCCAGGGCAGGCTATGGCTACACCTTC. The chain is built from TRBV5-4 and TRBJ1-2, with D possibly matching TRBD1 (5 bases). Trimming left V 0 bases short and J 4 bases short, with 13 bases between. Germline CDR1 is SGHNT and CDR2 is YYREEE (reference sequence). The CDR3 consists of 15 residues. The variable domain in full, completed from reference TRBV5-4 and TRBJ1-2, reads ETGVTQSPTHLIKTRGQQVTLRCSSQSGHNTVSWYQQALGQGPQFIFQYYREEENGRGNFPPRFSGLQFPNYSSELNVNALELDDSALYLCASSLAPRAGYGYTFGSGTRLTVV.

CDR3 residues: CASSASGGGAYEQYF. Here the CDR3 DNA reads TGTGCCAGCAGCGCATCCGGCGGGGGAGCCTACGAGCAGTACTTC. V and J are TRBV7-9 and TRBJ2-7; 7 positions match TRBD2. J gave up 2 bases and V 5 bases, and 9 bases lay outside the gene matches. Germline V gives CDR1 SEHNR, CDR2 FQNEAQ (reference sequence). CDR3 length equals 15 residues.

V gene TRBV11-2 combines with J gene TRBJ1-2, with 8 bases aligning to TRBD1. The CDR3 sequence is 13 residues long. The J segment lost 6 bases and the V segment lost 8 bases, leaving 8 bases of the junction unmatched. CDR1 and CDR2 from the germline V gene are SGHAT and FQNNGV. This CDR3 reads CASDTGGLNGYTF. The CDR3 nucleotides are TGTGCCAGCGATACAGGGGGATTAAATGGCTACACCTTC.

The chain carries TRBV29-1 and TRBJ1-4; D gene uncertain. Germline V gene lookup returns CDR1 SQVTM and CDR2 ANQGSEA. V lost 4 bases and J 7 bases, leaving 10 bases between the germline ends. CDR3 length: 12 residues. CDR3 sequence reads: CSVASPSEKLFF. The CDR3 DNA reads TGCAGCGTTGCCAGCCCTAGTGAAAAACTGTTTTTT.

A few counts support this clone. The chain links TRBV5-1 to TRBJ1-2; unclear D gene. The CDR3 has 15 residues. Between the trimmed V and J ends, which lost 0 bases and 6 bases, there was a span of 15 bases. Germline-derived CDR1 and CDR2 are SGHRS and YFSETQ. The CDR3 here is CASSLGGALTDGYTF. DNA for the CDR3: TGCGCCAGCAGCTTGGGCGGCGCCCTAACTGATGGCTACACCTTC. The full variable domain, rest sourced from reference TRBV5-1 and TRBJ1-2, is KAGVTQTPRYLIKTRGQQVTLSCSPISGHRSVSWYQQTPGQGLQFLFEYFSETQRNKGNFPGRFSGRQFSNSRSEMNVSTLELGDSALYLCASSLGGALTDGYTFGSGTRLTVV.

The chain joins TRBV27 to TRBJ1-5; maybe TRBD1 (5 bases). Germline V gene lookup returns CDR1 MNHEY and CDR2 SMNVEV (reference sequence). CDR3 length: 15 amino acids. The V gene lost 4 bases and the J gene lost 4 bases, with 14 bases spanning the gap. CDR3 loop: CASSSDSLLNQPQHF. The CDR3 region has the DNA TGTGCCAGCAGTTCCGACAGCCTTCTAAATCAGCCCCAGCATTTT.

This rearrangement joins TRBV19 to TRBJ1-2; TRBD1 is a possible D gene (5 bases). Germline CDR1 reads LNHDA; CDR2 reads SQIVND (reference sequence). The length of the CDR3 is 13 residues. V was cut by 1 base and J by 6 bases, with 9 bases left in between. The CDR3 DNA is TGTGCCAGTAGTATAGGAAGCAGGGATGGCTACACCTTC. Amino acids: CASSIGSRDGYTF.

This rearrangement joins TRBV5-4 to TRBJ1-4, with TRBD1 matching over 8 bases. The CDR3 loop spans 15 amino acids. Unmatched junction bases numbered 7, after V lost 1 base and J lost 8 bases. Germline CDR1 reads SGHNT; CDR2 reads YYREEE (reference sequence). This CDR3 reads CASSLHPTGDEKLFF. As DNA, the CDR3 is TGTGCCAGCAGCTTGCATCCGACAGGGGACGAAAAACTGTTTTTT.

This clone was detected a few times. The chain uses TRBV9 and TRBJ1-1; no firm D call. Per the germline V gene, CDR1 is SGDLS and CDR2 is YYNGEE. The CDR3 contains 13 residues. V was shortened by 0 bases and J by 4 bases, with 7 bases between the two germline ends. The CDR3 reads CASSVGGTTEAFF. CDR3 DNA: TGTGCCAGCAGCGTAGGTGGCACCACTGAAGCTTTCTTT. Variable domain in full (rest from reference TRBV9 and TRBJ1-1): DSGVTQTPKHLITATGQRVTLRCSPRSGDLSVYWYQQSLDQGLQFLIQYYNGEERAKGNILERFSAQQFPDLHSELNLSSLELGDSALYFCASSVGGTTEAFFGQGTRLTVV.

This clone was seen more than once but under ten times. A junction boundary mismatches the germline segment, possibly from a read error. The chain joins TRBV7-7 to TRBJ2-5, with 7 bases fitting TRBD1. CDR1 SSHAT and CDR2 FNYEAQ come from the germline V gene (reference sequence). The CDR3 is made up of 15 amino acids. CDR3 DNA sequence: TGTGCTAGCAGCTTAAGGACAACAGGGGAAGAGACCCAGTACTTC. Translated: CASSLRTTGEETQYF.

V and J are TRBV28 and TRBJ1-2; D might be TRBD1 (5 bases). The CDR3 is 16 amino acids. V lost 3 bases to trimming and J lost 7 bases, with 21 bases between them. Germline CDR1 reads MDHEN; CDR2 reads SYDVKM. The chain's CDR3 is CASSFRAGRGLSGYTF. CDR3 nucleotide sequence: TGTGCCAGCAGTTTCAGGGCAGGGAGGGGATTAAGTGGCTACACCTTC.

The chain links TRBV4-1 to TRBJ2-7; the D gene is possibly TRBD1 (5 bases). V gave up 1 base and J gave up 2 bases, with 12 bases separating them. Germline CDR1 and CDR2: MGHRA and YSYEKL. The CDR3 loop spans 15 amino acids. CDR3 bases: TGCGCCAGCAGCCAAGTTCCTCAGGGAACCTACGAGCAGTACTTC. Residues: CASSQVPQGTYEQYF.

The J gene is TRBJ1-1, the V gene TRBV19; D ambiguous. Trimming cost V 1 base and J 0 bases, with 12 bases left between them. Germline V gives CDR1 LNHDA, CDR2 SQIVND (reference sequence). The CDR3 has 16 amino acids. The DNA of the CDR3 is TGTGCCAGTAGTATAGTCTCCGAGGGCATGAACACTGAAGCTTTCTTT. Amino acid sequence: CASSIVSEGMNTEAFF.

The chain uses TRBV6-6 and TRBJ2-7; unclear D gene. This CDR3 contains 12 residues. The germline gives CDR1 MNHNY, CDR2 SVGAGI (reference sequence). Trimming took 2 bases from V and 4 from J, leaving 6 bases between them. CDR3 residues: CASSYGRYEQYF. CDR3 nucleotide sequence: TGTGCCAGCAGTTACGGCAGATACGAGCAGTACTTC.

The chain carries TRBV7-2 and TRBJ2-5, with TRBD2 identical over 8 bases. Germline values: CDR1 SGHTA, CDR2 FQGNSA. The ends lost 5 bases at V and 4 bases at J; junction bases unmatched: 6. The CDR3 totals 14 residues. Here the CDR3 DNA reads TGTGCCAGCAGCGTCGGGGGGGCCGGAGAGACCCAGTACTTC. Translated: CASSVGGAGETQYF.